Sequencing of this TCR beta chain was carried out in a study of spatial heterogeneity in lung cancer. Time point denoted: blood at routine non-recurrence follow-up after resection. TCRdb re-called the 5' RACE reads with MiXCR, one entry per CDR3 protein. Of around 100,000 distinct CDR3 sequences listed, 10% to 11% are singletons. The V end was cut by 7 bases, the J end by 5 bases, with 9 bases between. CDR3 length equals 11 residues. The germline CDR1 and CDR2 sequences are SQVTM and ANQGSEA. This clonotype was recorded at least ten times. The input for sequencing was PBMCs, taken at follow-up. The receptor was derived from a female donor with early-stage non-small cell lung cancer. The V and J genes are TRBV29-1 and TRBJ2-1; D ambiguous. The CDR3 DNA reads TGCAGCGCAGACTTAAACAATGAGCAGTTCTTC. Translating it yields CSADLNNEQFF.